These 14 T cell receptor beta chains were all obtained from the same sample, sequenced in a study of cytomegalovirus exposure and HLA in healthy donors. The PCR used 60 Vbeta and 13 Jbeta primers. Using immunoSEQ multiplex PCR, the repertoire was profiled, and TCRdb retains in-frame clones only, with some absent. In the table there are approximately 140,000 clones, almost 80% of which are singletons. The sequenced sample was PBMCs. These receptors came from a woman in her thirties or forties in good health and CMV-seropositive.

The chain recombines TRBV6-1 with TRBJ1-2; D is undetermined. Germline V gene sequence: CDR1 MNHNS, CDR2 SASEGT. Trimming removed 2 bases from V and 6 bases from J, with 7 bases in between. This CDR3 has 12 amino acids. Here the CDR3 reads CASSEMRDGYTF. The CDR3 DNA follows: TGTGCCAGCAGTGAAATGCGGGATGGCTACACCTTC.

This clone was recorded a few times. The J gene is TRBJ1-1, the V gene TRBV6-5, with D hard to call. Trimming cost V 2 bases and J 3 bases, with 7 bases left between them. This CDR3 is built from 13 residues. Germline values: CDR1 MNHEY, CDR2 SVGAGI. CDR3: CASSYLQHTEAFF. Here the CDR3 DNA reads TGTGCCAGCAGTTACCTACAGCACACTGAAGCTTTCTTT.

The V gene is TRBV7-6, the J gene TRBJ2-7; D gene unclear. V lost 1 base to trimming and J lost 4 bases, with 11 bases between them. The CDR3 is 14 amino acids. Germline-derived CDR1 and CDR2 are SGHVS and FNYEAQ. The CDR3 coding sequence is TGTGCCAGCAGCTTAGGCTGGCCAGGTTACGAGCAGTACTTC. This codes for CASSLGWPGYEQYF.

This clone was seen once. The rearrangement joins TRBV5-4 to TRBJ1-2; TRBD1 might be the D (5 bases). Per the germline V gene, CDR1 is SGHNT and CDR2 is YYREEE (reference sequence). Trimming removed 4 bases at V and 2 bases at J, with 9 bases between. The CDR3 covers 13 residues. CDR3 DNA sequence: TGTGCCAGCAGCCCAGGGCAGAACTATGGCTACACCTTC. This encodes CASSPGQNYGYTF.

The rearrangement joins TRBV9 to TRBJ2-3; 7 nucleotides align to TRBD2. The V segment lost 0 bases and the J segment 3 bases; nucleotides outside the gene matches: 7. Germline V gene sequence: CDR1 SGDLS, CDR2 YYNGEE. This CDR3 has 16 amino acids. The CDR3 protein is CASSVATWGGTDTQYF. For the CDR3, the DNA is TGTGCCAGCAGCGTAGCTACTTGGGGGGGGACAGATACGCAGTATTTT.

The chain has TRBV4-1 and TRBJ1-3, with 9 positions matching TRBD1. There are 20 residues in the CDR3. Germline V CDR1 and CDR2: MGHRA, YSYEKL. J lost 0 bases, V lost 2 bases, and 14 bases had no gene match. The CDR3 region is CASSQQPLTGGWGSGNTIYF. Here the CDR3 DNA reads TGCGCCAGCAGCCAACAACCTCTTACAGGGGGCTGGGGCTCTGGAAACACCATATATTTT.

This chain joins TRBV6-5 and TRBJ2-5, with 8 bases identical to TRBD2. The CDR3 is 13 residues long. The ends lost 6 bases at V and 4 bases at J; junction bases unmatched: 4. Germline values: CDR1 MNHEY, CDR2 SVGAGI. The CDR3 nucleotides read TGTGCCAGCAGCCGACTAGCGCGAGAGACCCAGTACTTC. Amino acid sequence: CASSRLARETQYF.

This rearrangement joins TRBV19 to TRBJ1-2, with 11 bases aligning to TRBD1. Germline V gene data show CDR1 as LNHDA and CDR2 as SQIVND (reference sequence). The V and J ends lost 5 bases and 8 bases, in that order; junction bases with no gene match: 7. The CDR3 spans 14 residues. The CDR3 nucleotides read TGTGCCAGTAGTCCGGGACAGGGGGGTTACGGCTACACCTTC. It is translated as CASSPGQGGYGYTF. Supplemented by reference TRBV19 and TRBJ1-2, the full variable domain reads DGGITQSPKYLFRKEGQNVTLSCEQNLNHDAMYWYRQDPGQGLRLIYYSQIVNDFQKGDIAEGYSVSREKKESFPLTVTSAQKNPTAFYLCASSPGQGGYGYTFGSGTRLTVV.

The CDR3 DNA reads TGTGCCAGAAGCGAGATATGTGGTGGCTACACCTTC. Translated: CARSEICGGYTF. V usage is TRBV5-3 and J usage is TRBJ1-2, with D unresolved. TRBV5-3 is identified as an open reading frame with a role that is uncertain. The V end lost 4 bases, the J end lost 7 bases, and 11 bases lay between the germline ends. CDR3 length equals 12 residues.

The rearrangement joins TRBV6-1 to TRBJ1-1, with TRBD1 identical over 7 bases. Looked up from germline, CDR1 is MNHNS and CDR2 is SASEGT. Trimming at V came to 6 bases and at J to 4 bases, leaving 11 bases not matched to a gene. This CDR3 has 15 amino acids. The CDR3 coding sequence is TGTGCCAGCAGAGAACAGGGGCCCGGGGCCACTGAAGCTTTCTTT. Protein product: CASREQGPGATEAFF.

This chain joins TRBV9 and TRBJ2-7, with 9 nucleotides matching TRBD1. Germline V gene data show CDR1 as SGDLS and CDR2 as YYNGEE. This CDR3 is 14 amino acids long. V shed 3 bases, J shed 3 bases, and the junction held 4 bases outside the gene matches. For the CDR3, the DNA is TGTGCCAGCAGCGCCGGGACAGGGCTCTACGAGCAGTACTTC. Protein product: CASSAGTGLYEQYF.

This chain connects TRBV5-5 to TRBJ1-5; 9 bases fit TRBD1. Germline lookup yields CDR1 SGHKS and CDR2 YYEKEE (reference sequence). With 4 bases clipped from V and 0 bases from J, the junction kept 11 bases outside the gene matches. CDR3 length: 18 residues. The CDR3 reads CASSSHGTGLGSNQPQHF. In nucleotides, the CDR3 is TGTGCCAGCAGCAGCCACGGGACAGGGTTGGGTAGCAATCAGCCCCAGCATTTT.

This chain joins TRBV28 and TRBJ1-4; TRBD1 matches 9 bases. The CDR3 has 14 residues. The germline CDR1 and CDR2 sequences are MDHEN and SYDVKM. After removal of 3 bases from V and 8 bases from J, the junction contained 4 bases not matched to a gene. As DNA, the CDR3 is TGTGCCAGCAGTTTTACAGGGGGCAGAGAAAAACTGTTTTTT. It encodes CASSFTGGREKLFF.

This chain connects TRBV19 to TRBJ2-1; 15 bases are a match to TRBD2. The CDR3 is 19 amino acids. Looked up from germline, CDR1 is LNHDA and CDR2 is SQIVND (reference sequence). V shed 6 bases, J shed 7 bases, and the junction held 16 bases outside the gene matches. Here the CDR3 DNA reads TGTGCCAGTAGCTATCGTCCGGGACTAGCGGGGGGTTCGAGGAATGAGCAGTTCTTC. This codes for CASSYRPGLAGGSRNEQFF.